This TCR beta chain comes out of a study of blood T cell repertoires in COVID-19. The wider study: COVID-19 samples, acute and convalescent, were from the United States, Italy and Spain.

CDR3 size: 13 residues. CDR1 and CDR2 (germline): SNHLY, FYNNEI. The V end lost 3 bases, the J end lost 7 bases, and 10 bases lay between the germline ends. Seattle enrolled patients during active infection and tracked them longitudinally. Original data processing: Using reference gene primer amplification, nucleated cell counts were estimated. Sequencing used immunoSEQ multiplex PCR; TCRdb keeps in-frame clones, though not all of them. V and J calls plus clone size are reproduced from that table; the DNA served to infer D and trimming. The sample includes 65,000 to 90,000 clones, about 88% of them seen just once.

This TCR derives from an elderly man with COVID-19, enrolled during active disease. The sample consisted of peripheral blood. The chain recombines TRBV2 with TRBJ2-1, with D maybe TRBD2 (5 bases). The CDR3: CASSEVALNEQFF. In nucleotides, the CDR3 is TGTGCCAGCAGTGAGGTAGCGTTGAATGAGCAGTTCTTC.